Listed below are T cell receptor beta chains from one sample, sequenced in a study of blood T cell repertoires in COVID-19. The assay was immunoSEQ multiplex PCR, and TCRdb's table has in-frame clones only and misses some. Altogether a few hundred thousand clones are present, around 89% being singletons, with the ten largest covering roughly 1.2%. Material: peripheral blood. These TCRs come from a man aged 35 to 55 with acute or convalescent COVID-19. Both conserved end residues are part of each CDR3. D genes are given only for firm matches. Not every row has a clone size; where given, it reads once, few, many or a size class.

V: TRBV7-9; J: TRBJ1-1; D: NA; size: NA; DNA: TGTGCCAGCAGCTTAATAGCGGGGGACACTGAAGCTTTCTTT; CDR3: CASSLIAGDTEAFF
V: TRBV3-1/TRBV3-2; J: TRBJ2-1; D: NA; size: NA; DNA: TGTGCCAGCAGCTATACTAGCAAACCTCGAGACAATGAGCAGTTCTTC; CDR3: CASSYTSKPRDNEQFF
V: TRBV2; J: TRBJ2-7; D: TRBD1; size: few; DNA: TGTGCCAGCAGTACCGGGACAGGGGGCTACGAGCAGTACTTC; CDR3: CASSTGTGGYEQYF
V: TRBV9; J: TRBJ1-2; D: NA; size: NA; DNA: TGTGCCAGCAGCACCGGGGGGGCTCCCCTCTATGGCTACACCTTC; CDR3: CASSTGGAPLYGYTF
V: TRBV6-2/TRBV6-3; J: TRBJ1-2; D: NA; size: NA; DNA: TGTGCCAGCAGTCACCCCGGGACACCAACCGACTATGGCTACACCTTC; CDR3: CASSHPGTPTDYGYTF
V: TRBV6-5; J: TRBJ1-6; D: NA; size: NA; DNA: TGTGCCAGCAGTTACTCGGGGGGTGACTCACCCCTCCACTTT; CDR3: CASSYSGGDSPLHF
V: TRBV19; J: TRBJ1-5; D: NA; size: NA; DNA: TGTGCCAGTACGGAGATAGGGGATCAGCCCCAGCATTTT; CDR3: CASTEIGDQPQHF
V: TRBV6-2/TRBV6-3; J: TRBJ1-2; D: TRBD1; size: NA; DNA: TGTGCCAGCAGCCTGGACAGGTTCCGCGGCTACACCTTC; CDR3: CASSLDRFRGYTF
V: TRBV9; J: TRBJ2-3; D: NA; size: NA; DNA: TGTGCCAGCAGCGCGGAGGGCACAGATACGCAGTATTTT; CDR3: CASSAEGTDTQYF
V: TRBV5-4; J: TRBJ2-5; D: TRBD1; size: NA; DNA: TGTGCCAGCAGCTCGAGGGACAGGGGAGAGACCCAGTACTTC; CDR3: CASSSRDRGETQYF
V: TRBV13; J: TRBJ1-1; D: NA; size: NA; DNA: TGTGCCAGCAGCCCCCGTTCAGGGGCGGTGAACACTGAAGCTTTCTTT; CDR3: CASSPRSGAVNTEAFF
V: TRBV19; J: TRBJ2-5; D: TRBD2; size: once; DNA: TGTGCCAGTAGTCCATCCAGACTAGCGGGAGGGAAAGAGACCCAGTACTTC; CDR3: CASSPSRLAGGKETQYF
V: TRBV11-2; J: TRBJ2-3; D: TRBD2; size: once; DNA: TGTGCCAGCAGACGTACTAGCGGGAGCCCCGGCTGGGGAGATACGCAGTATTTT; CDR3: CASRRTSGSPGWGDTQYF
V: TRBV4-2; J: TRBJ2-7; D: NA; size: NA; DNA: TGTGCCAGCAGCCCGGAACAGGGTTCGGGATCCTACGAGCAGTACTTC; CDR3: CASSPEQGSGSYEQYF
V: TRBV2; J: TRBJ2-6; D: NA; size: NA; DNA: TGTGCCAGACTAAATGGGTGGGGTCAGGGTCCGACAGGGGCCAACGTCCTGACTTTC; CDR3: CARLNGWGQGPTGANVLTF
V: TRBV6-1; J: TRBJ1-5; D: NA; size: NA; DNA: TGTGCCAGCAGTGAATCCGGGGGGAGCCAGCCCCAGCATTTT; CDR3: CASSESGGSQPQHF
V: TRBV6-6; J: TRBJ2-3; D: TRBD2; size: NA; DNA: TGTGCCAGCAGAAGCGGGAGGGCCACAGATACGCAGTATTTT; CDR3: CASRSGRATDTQYF
V: TRBV15; J: TRBJ1-1; D: NA; size: NA; DNA: TGTGCCACCAGCACTCGGAGAGAGAACACTGAAGCTTTCTTT; CDR3: CATSTRRENTEAFF
V: TRBV19; J: TRBJ1-1; D: TRBD1; size: NA; DNA: TGTGCCAGTAGGGGGACAGGCTACACTGAAGCTTTCTTT; CDR3: CASRGTGYTEAFF
V: TRBV27; J: TRBJ1-1; D: NA; size: NA; DNA: TGTGCCAGCAGTCGATCGGTTTATGCTGAAGCTTTCTTT; CDR3: CASSRSVYAEAFF
V: TRBV4-1; J: TRBJ2-7; D: TRBD2; size: NA; DNA: TGCGCCAGCAGCCAAGCTAGCGGGAGACGGCGCGAGCAGTACTTC; CDR3: CASSQASGRRREQYF
V: TRBV5-8; J: TRBJ1-1; D: NA; size: NA; DNA: TGTGCCAGCAGCTTGTGGAGAAGCTCGGCTTTCTTT; CDR3: CASSLWRSSAFF
V: TRBV5-4; J: TRBJ1-2; D: NA; size: NA; DNA: TGTGCCAGCAGCTTGGAGACAGGTGGTTGGGGCTATGGCTACACCTTC; CDR3: CASSLETGGWGYGYTF
V: TRBV7-9; J: TRBJ2-1; D: TRBD2; size: few; DNA: TGTGCCAGCAGCTTAACTAGCGGGAGCGGTGAGCAGTTCTTC; CDR3: CASSLTSGSGEQFF
V: TRBV24-1; J: TRBJ2-1; D: TRBD1; size: few; DNA: TGTGCCACCAGTGATTGGGGACAGGGGCGTCGTCGTGAGCAGTTCTTC; CDR3: CATSDWGQGRRREQFF
V: TRBV4-1; J: TRBJ2-5; D: TRBD2; size: NA; DNA: TGCGCCAGCAGCCAAGAAGGGACTAGCGGGGTGACGGCCCAGTACTTC; CDR3: CASSQEGTSGVTAQYF
V: TRBV11-2; J: TRBJ2-5; D: NA; size: NA; DNA: TGTGCCAGCAGCTTAGGGGAGAAAGAGACCCAGTACTTC; CDR3: CASSLGEKETQYF
V: TRBV18; J: TRBJ2-1; D: NA; size: NA; DNA: TGTGCCAGCTCACCACCGGGGGGAAGTAAGTTCTTC; CDR3: CASSPPGGSKFF
V: TRBV10-3; J: TRBJ2-2; D: NA; size: NA; DNA: TGTGCCATCAGTGAGTTGGGGCCTCGTGCCGGGGAGCTGTTTTTT; CDR3: CAISELGPRAGELFF
V: TRBV19; J: TRBJ1-4; D: TRBD1; size: NA; DNA: TGTGCCAGTAGTATAGATGGTTCGAGGACAGGGGGCGAAAAACTGTTTTTT; CDR3: CASSIDGSRTGGEKLFF
V: TRBV27; J: TRBJ2-2; D: NA; size: NA; DNA: TGTGCCAGCAACCGAGTGCCCGGAGCGAACACCGGGGAGCTGTTTTTT; CDR3: CASNRVPGANTGELFF
V: TRBV5-5; J: TRBJ2-1; D: NA; size: NA; DNA: TGTGCCAGCAGCTTTGGCTCGAATTCCAATGAGCAGTTCTTC; CDR3: CASSFGSNSNEQFF
V: TRBV9; J: TRBJ1-3; D: TRBD1; size: NA; DNA: TGTGCCAGCAGCCCACCGGACAGGGGGCCAGGAAACACCATATATTTT; CDR3: CASSPPDRGPGNTIYF
V: TRBV5-1; J: TRBJ1-1; D: NA; size: NA; DNA: TGCGCCAGCAGCCCCGGCGGGTTCCACACTGAAGCTTTCTTT; CDR3: CASSPGGFHTEAFF
V: TRBV28; J: TRBJ2-1; D: NA; size: NA; DNA: TGTGCCGGGGCACCTAGCTCCTACAATGAGCAGTTCTTC; CDR3: CAGAPSSYNEQFF
V: TRBV6-1; J: TRBJ2-7; D: TRBD1; size: NA; DNA: TGTGCCAGCAGTGAAGCCTCAACCCTGGACAGGACATACGAGCAGTACTTC; CDR3: CASSEASTLDRTYEQYF
V: TRBV2; J: TRBJ1-5; D: NA; size: NA; DNA: TGTGCCAGCAGTGTTAGCCGGGGTCATAGCAATCAGCCCCAGCATTTT; CDR3: CASSVSRGHSNQPQHF
V: TRBV13; J: TRBJ2-3; D: NA; size: NA; DNA: TGTGCCAGCAGCTTTCGCCCTTGGGGCGGGGGCCTTACAGATACGCAGTATTTT; CDR3: CASSFRPWGGGLTDTQYF
V: TRBV28; J: TRBJ1-2; D: NA; size: NA; DNA: TGTGCCAGCAGTTTGGGCAGGGACTATGGCTACACCTTC; CDR3: CASSLGRDYGYTF
V: TRBV10-3; J: TRBJ2-5; D: TRBD1; size: NA; DNA: TGTGCCATACAAAAGGACAGGGAAGAGACCCAGTACTTC; CDR3: CAIQKDREETQYF
V: TRBV7-9; J: TRBJ1-2; D: NA; size: once; DNA: TGTGCCAGCAGCTTAGGGCCGAGGGAAGGCTACACCTTC; CDR3: CASSLGPREGYTF
V: TRBV27; J: TRBJ2-1; D: TRBD1; size: NA; DNA: TGTGCCAGCAGTTGGGGACAGTACAATGAGCAGTTCTTC; CDR3: CASSWGQYNEQFF
V: TRBV19; J: TRBJ1-1; D: NA; size: once; DNA: TGTGCCAGTAGTGCGAGGACAATGAACACTGAAGCTTTCTTT; CDR3: CASSARTMNTEAFF
V: TRBV28; J: TRBJ2-4; D: TRBD2; size: NA; DNA: TGTGCCAGCAGTCGGCCCGGGACTAGATTAAACATTCAGTACTTC; CDR3: CASSRPGTRLNIQYF
V: TRBV30; J: TRBJ2-2; D: NA; size: NA; DNA: TGTGCCTGGAAAACAGGGATTAACACCGGGGAGCTGTTTTTT; CDR3: CAWKTGINTGELFF
V: TRBV9; J: TRBJ2-7; D: TRBD1; size: NA; DNA: TGTGCCAGCAGCGTAGGGACAGGGACCTACGAGCAGTACTTC; CDR3: CASSVGTGTYEQYF
V: TRBV3-1/TRBV3-2; J: TRBJ2-7; D: TRBD2; size: NA; DNA: TGTGCCAGCAGTCTAGGACTAGCGGGTGTATACGAGCAGTACTTC; CDR3: CASSLGLAGVYEQYF
V: TRBV7-2; J: TRBJ2-1; D: NA; size: NA; DNA: TGTGCCAGCAGCCCCGTGCTTTCGGAGTTCTTC; CDR3: CASSPVLSEFF
V: TRBV9; J: TRBJ2-7; D: NA; size: NA; DNA: TGTGCCAGCAGCCCCCCGGCAGGCGGGCCTTACGAGCAGTACTTC; CDR3: CASSPPAGGPYEQYF
V: TRBV3-1/TRBV3-2; J: TRBJ1-4; D: NA; size: NA; DNA: TGTGCCAGCAGCCAATCCAGGGATGAAAAACTGTTTTTT; CDR3: CASSQSRDEKLFF